This TCR beta chain was captured by sequencing in a study of OX40 agonist ivuxolimab in advanced cancers. Sequenced by immunoSEQ multiplex PCR; TCRdb stores in-frame clones only, minus some. Here the sample spans some 75,000 clones, roughly 85% being singletons. The J segment lost 1 base and the V segment lost 5 bases, leaving 4 bases of the junction unmatched. CDR1 and CDR2 from the germline V gene are MGHRA and YSYEKL. CDR3 size: 14 residues. The receptor's source is an adult with an advanced solid tumor such as melanoma, head and neck, liver or kidney cancer. J is TRBJ2-7 and V is TRBV4-1; 8 bases fit TRBD1. This specimen was CD4+ or CD8+ T cells sorted from blood, taken in a trial of the OX40 agonist ivuxolimab. The CDR3: CASSGGQGSYEQYF. CDR3 sequence (DNA): TGCGCCAGCAGCGGTGGACAGGGATCCTACGAGCAGTACTTC.